Below are 30 T cell receptor beta chains sequenced from a single sample in a study of Ad26.COV2.S vaccination and SARS-CoV-2 variants. This table comes from immunoSEQ multiplex PCR, and its TCRdb copy is limited to in-frame clones, with some not included. Of under 500,000 clones listed, approximately 92% are singletons. Treatment defined: 15 to 20 received Ad26.COV2.S at low or high dose, single or two shots; 5 received placebo; per-sample allocation not given. Sampling happened 63 days after the first vaccine or placebo injection. The sample in question was peripheral blood, obtained in a trial of Ad26.COV2.S vaccine versus placebo. These receptors were obtained from a person aged 18-60 years who received the Ad26.COV2.S COVID-19 vaccine or a placebo.

The genes are TRBV18 and TRBJ1-1, with 10 bases that match TRBD1. Germline V gene lookup returns CDR1 KGHSH and CDR2 LQKENI. The CDR3 spans 15 residues. The trim removed 3 bases at V and 10 bases at J, leaving 11 bases unmatched. CDR3 nucleotides: TGTGCCAGCTCACCGCCGGGACAGGGGTTTATGGGAGCTTTCTTT. The encoded protein is CASSPPGQGFMGAFF.

The chain couples TRBV3-1 (or the pseudogene TRBV3-2) to TRBJ2-3, with 7 bases fitting TRBD1. V shed 0 bases and J 8 bases; nucleotides not matched to a gene: 8. Germline V CDR1 and CDR2: LGHDT, YNNKEL (reference sequence). The CDR3 loop spans 15 amino acids. CDR3 sequence reads: CASSQDRQGSGTQYF. DNA of the CDR3: TGTGCCAGCAGCCAAGATAGACAGGGCTCAGGTACGCAGTATTTT.

CDR3 in amino acids: CATSDVNSYEQYF. The CDR3 DNA is TGTGCCACCAGTGACGTCAACTCCTACGAGCAGTACTTC. The chain uses TRBV24-1 and TRBJ2-7, with unresolved D. The CDR3 totals 13 residues. V lost 4 bases, J lost 0 bases, and 6 bases lay in between. Germline-derived CDR1 and CDR2 are KGHDR and SFDVKD.

With regard to this clone: This may come from a read error, since a much larger clone is one base off. The rearrangement joins TRBV19 to TRBJ2-7, with 12 bases aligning to TRBD1. This CDR3 region has 14 residues. Germline loops: CDR1 LNHDA, CDR2 SQIVND (reference sequence). V lost 3 bases, J lost 5 bases, and 2 bases stayed unmatched. The DNA of the CDR3 is TGTGCCAGTAGTATCGGGACAGGGGGCGACGAGCAGTACTTC. It encodes CASSIGTGGDEQYF.

The chain combines TRBV7-9 with TRBJ1-1, with a tentative D call TRBD1 (5 bases). Trimming stripped 4 bases from V and 1 base from J, with 13 bases between. The CDR3 contains 15 residues. Germline lookup yields CDR1 SEHNR and CDR2 FQNEAQ (reference sequence). The CDR3 DNA sequence: TGTGCCAGCAGCTGGGGCCATCAACCGAACACTGAAGCTTTCTTT. Translated, it gives CASSWGHQPNTEAFF.

The CDR3 bases are TGTGCCTGGAGTGTACTCGGGGACTACAATGAGCAGTTCTTC. Its protein is CAWSVLGDYNEQFF. The V gene is TRBV30, the J gene TRBJ2-1; possible D gene TRBD2, 5 bases. The CDR3 is 14 amino acids. The germline V gene has CDR1 GTSNPN and CDR2 SVGIG (reference sequence). Between the trimmed V and J ends, which lost 0 bases and 3 bases, there was a span of 9 bases.

The genes are TRBV6-5 and TRBJ1-2, with a tentative D call TRBD1 (5 bases). The CDR3 runs to 13 residues. The germline CDR1 and CDR2 sequences are MNHEY and SVGAGI. Trimming pared 4 bases from V and 10 bases from J, leaving 16 bases between. CDR3 loop: CASSWTSTLDYTF. The CDR3, as DNA: TGTGCCAGCAGTTGGACATCCACCTTGGACTACACCTTC.

The CDR3 sequence: CASSMEGYVSSTDTQYF. Written as DNA, the CDR3 is TGTGCCAGTAGTATGGAGGGATATGTATCTAGCACAGATACGCAGTATTTT. V usage is TRBV19 and J usage is TRBJ2-3; perhaps TRBD2 as D (6 bases). This CDR3 has 17 residues. Germline V gene sequence: CDR1 LNHDA, CDR2 SQIVND (reference sequence). With 3 bases removed from V and 0 bases from J, the gap between germline ends came to 16 bases.

The chain combines TRBV28 with TRBJ1-2; the D gene is possibly TRBD1 (5 bases). Trimming removed 6 bases from V and 8 bases from J, with 13 bases in between. CDR1 and CDR2 (germline): MDHEN, SYDVKM. The CDR3 spans 12 residues. CDR3 amino acids: CASSYGTGGYTF. Here the CDR3 DNA reads TGTGCCAGCAGCTACGGGACCGGCGGCTACACCTTC.

The V and J genes are TRBV2 and TRBJ2-1; D not certain. This CDR3 contains 15 residues. The germline V gene has CDR1 SNHLY and CDR2 FYNNEI. The V and J ends lost 4 bases and 0 bases respectively, with 10 bases between them. The CDR3 loop is CASSVGPSSYNEQFF. The CDR3, as DNA: TGTGCCAGCAGTGTGGGCCCGAGCTCCTACAATGAGCAGTTCTTC. The full variable domain, completed using reference TRBV2 and TRBJ2-1, is EPEVTQTPSHQVTQMGQEVILRCVPISNHLYFYWYRQILGQKVEFLVSFYNNEISEKSEIFDDQFSVERPDGSNFTLKIRSTKLEDSAMYFCASSVGPSSYNEQFFGPGTRLTVL.

This chain uses TRBV28 with TRBJ1-2, with D unclear. The V end lost 7 bases, the J end lost 1 base, and 4 bases lay between the germline ends. CDR3 length: 11 amino acids. Germline assignment: CDR1 MDHEN and CDR2 SYDVKM. The CDR3 region has the DNA TGTGCCAGCAACTATAACTATGGCTACACCTTC. Protein product: CASNYNYGYTF.

The V call is TRBV9, the J call TRBJ1-6; D perhaps matches TRBD1 (5 bases). V lost 4 bases, J lost 8 bases, and 10 bases lay in between. The CDR3 runs 13 residues. The germline CDR1 and CDR2 sequences are SGDLS and YYNGEE. CDR3 sequence: CASSSQGYSPLHF. CDR3 in DNA: TGTGCCAGCAGCAGTCAGGGATATTCACCCCTCCACTTT.

The rearrangement joins TRBV20-1 to TRBJ2-3; D is uncertain. CDR3 size: 10 residues. Germline CDR1 reads DFQATT; CDR2 reads SNEGSKA (reference sequence). V lost 7 bases, J lost 4 bases, and 6 bases lay in between. In DNA form, the CDR3 reads TGCAGTGTAGGGCCAGATACGCAGTATTTT. Protein product: CSVGPDTQYF.

V usage is TRBV5-4 and J usage is TRBJ2-7, with 8 bases fitting TRBD1. With V trimmed by 8 bases and J by 3 bases, 7 bases remained unmatched. The CDR3 is 13 amino acids. Germline loops: CDR1 SGHNT, CDR2 YYREEE (reference sequence). The CDR3 sequence is CARIQGEDYEQYF. In nucleotides, the CDR3 is TGTGCCAGAATACAGGGGGAAGACTACGAGCAGTACTTC.

The CDR3 region has the DNA TGTGCCAGCAGCAAAACCCGGACTTGCACTGAAGCTTTCTTT. Encoded protein: CASSKTRTCTEAFF. The J gene is TRBJ1-1, the V gene TRBV21-1. TRBV21-1 represents a pseudogene. This CDR3 contains 14 residues.

The CDR3: CASSLRQPTYEQYF. CDR3 nucleotide sequence: TGTGCCAGCAGTTTAAGACAGCCGACCTACGAGCAGTACTTC. V gene TRBV27 combines with J gene TRBJ2-7; a weak D match, TRBD1 (5 bases). The CDR3 runs 14 residues. Germline CDR1 is MNHEY and CDR2 is SMNVEV (reference sequence). The V end lost 2 bases, the J end lost 2 bases, and 10 bases lay between the germline ends.

The V gene is TRBV5-7, the J gene TRBJ2-7; maybe TRBD1 (6 bases). TRBV5-7 is treated as an ORF (open reading frame) with a function not yet certain. V was trimmed by 2 bases and J by 0 bases, leaving 9 bases between them. The CDR3 consists of 14 residues. CDR3 coding DNA: TGTGCCAGCAGCTTAGTGGACAGCTCCTACGAGCAGTACTTC. It specifies CASSLVDSSYEQYF.

The chain employs TRBV7-2 and TRBJ2-5; 7 bases are a match to TRBD1. CDR3 size: 14 residues. The V gene's germline CDR1 is SGHTA and CDR2 FQGNSA. V shed 5 bases and J 3 bases; nucleotides not matched to a gene: 6. The CDR3 DNA reads as TGTGCCAGCAGCGAAACCGGGACAGAAGAGACCCAGTACTTC. Translating it yields CASSETGTEETQYF.

This chain's CDR3 is CASSLVGGMNTEAFF. The CDR3 coding sequence is TGTGCCAGCAGCTTAGTAGGGGGTATGAACACTGAAGCTTTCTTT. The rearrangement joins TRBV7-2 to TRBJ1-1, with a tentative D call TRBD1 (6 bases). The CDR3 spans 15 residues. Germline lookup yields CDR1 SGHTA and CDR2 FQGNSA. The V and J ends lost 1 base and 0 bases respectively, with 9 bases between them.

On this clone: Other DNA sequences in this specimen translate into the identical CDR3. V and J are TRBV7-6 and TRBJ2-1; 10 positions match TRBD2. After removal of 2 bases from V and 0 bases from J, the junction contained 1 base not matched to a gene. Germline-derived CDR1 and CDR2 are SGHVS and FNYEAQ. The CDR3 totals 16 residues. This CDR3 reads CASSLLAGGSYNEQFF. CDR3 nucleotide sequence: TGTGCCAGCAGCTTATTAGCGGGGGGCTCCTACAATGAGCAGTTCTTC.

The chain employs TRBV9 and TRBJ2-3; a weak D match, TRBD2 (6 bases). CDR1 and CDR2 (germline): SGDLS, YYNGEE. V was clipped by 0 bases and J by 0 bases, with 8 bases between them. CDR3 length: 15 amino acids. The CDR3 DNA is TGTGCCAGCAGCGTAGAGGCGGGGAGCACAGATACGCAGTATTTT. This gives the protein CASSVEAGSTDTQYF.

In its sample, this clone was seen a few times. The DNA for the CDR3 is TGTGCCAGTACTAGGACGGACACAGATACGCAGTATTTT. Translation: CASTRTDTDTQYF. The chain has TRBV19 and TRBJ2-3, with unresolved D. The V end was cut by 7 bases, the J end by 2 bases, with 10 bases between. Germline CDR1 LNHDA, CDR2 SQIVND (reference sequence). The CDR3 is 13 residues long.

This clone has a single count. This chain uses TRBV7-2 with TRBJ2-5; TRBD1 matches at 10 bases. The CDR3 spans 15 residues. V shed 3 bases, J shed 2 bases, and the junction held 3 bases outside the gene matches. The germline V gene has CDR1 SGHTA and CDR2 FQGNSA. Here the CDR3 DNA reads TGTGCCAGCAGCTTGGGGACAGGGGTTCAAGAGACCCAGTACTTC. It is translated as CASSLGTGVQETQYF.

This rearrangement joins TRBV28 to TRBJ2-7; a weak D match, TRBD1 (5 bases). The germline gives CDR1 MDHEN, CDR2 SYDVKM. V lost 6 bases to trimming and J lost 4 bases, with 19 bases between them. This CDR3 spans 15 amino acids. This CDR3 reads CASSRSLAQGYEQYF. The CDR3 DNA reads TGTGCCAGCAGCCGCAGCCTCGCGCAGGGTTACGAGCAGTACTTC. Filled out from reference TRBV28 and TRBJ2-7, the complete variable domain reads DVKVTQSSRYLVKRTGEKVFLECVQDMDHENMFWYRQDPGLGLRLIYFSYDVKMKEKGDIPEGYSVSREKKERFSLILESASTNQTSMYLCASSRSLAQGYEQYFGPGTRLTVT.

The chain has TRBV9 and TRBJ2-5; D may be TRBD1 (5 bases). V lost 4 bases, J lost 5 bases, and 12 bases lay in between. CDR1 and CDR2 from the germline V gene are SGDLS and YYNGEE. The CDR3 length is 13 residues. The CDR3 sequence is CASSQGARETQYF. Here the CDR3 DNA reads TGTGCCAGCAGCCAGGGTGCCCGGGAGACCCAGTACTTC. The whole variable domain, filled in from reference TRBV9 and TRBJ2-5, reads DSGVTQTPKHLITATGQRVTLRCSPRSGDLSVYWYQQSLDQGLQFLIQYYNGEERAKGNILERFSAQQFPDLHSELNLSSLELGDSALYFCASSQGARETQYFGPGTRLLVL.

The CDR3 DNA sequence: TGCAGCGTTGAAGGAAACAGAGACACCCAGTACTTC. Translating gives CSVEGNRDTQYF. V and J are TRBV29-1 and TRBJ2-5; D ambiguous. The CDR3 has 12 residues. Per germline, CDR1 SQVTM and CDR2 ANQGSEA. The germline V and J ends were trimmed by 1 base and 8 bases, with 11 bases remaining between them.

The chain recombines TRBV7-2 with TRBJ2-1, with 12 bases identical to TRBD1. V lost 1 base to trimming and J lost 7 bases; unmatched junction nucleotides: 5. The germline gives CDR1 SGHTA, CDR2 FQGNSA. This CDR3 has 16 amino acids. CDR3 DNA sequence: TGTGCCAGCAGCTTAGGAGGGACAGGGGGCAGGAATGAGCAGTTCTTC. Its translation is CASSLGGTGGRNEQFF. The whole variable domain, filled in from reference TRBV7-2 and TRBJ2-1, reads GAGVSQSPSNKVTEKGKDVELRCDPISGHTALYWYRQSLGQGLEFLIYFQGNSAPDKSGLPSDRFSAERTGGSVSTLTIQRTQQEDSAVYLCASSLGGTGGRNEQFFGPGTRLTVL.

The rearrangement links TRBV19 to TRBJ2-3; 10 bases align to TRBD1. The length of the CDR3 is 16 residues. Trimming took 7 bases from V and 5 from J; bases not matched to a gene: 12. Germline assignment: CDR1 LNHDA and CDR2 SQIVND (reference sequence). The CDR3 reads CASTGRRQGALDTQYF. Here the CDR3 DNA reads TGTGCCAGTACCGGGCGTCGACAGGGGGCTTTAGATACGCAGTATTTT.

The V gene is TRBV10-3, the J gene TRBJ1-3; 11 bases fit TRBD1. Germline CDR1 and CDR2: ENHRY and SYGVKD. The CDR3 totals 17 residues. The junction had 11 bases not matched to a gene; V was cut back by 10 bases and J by 0 bases. Written as DNA, the CDR3 is TGTGCCACCTTCGCCGGGACAGGGGGATACTCTGGAAACACCATATATTTT. The encoded protein is CATFAGTGGYSGNTIYF.

The chain uses TRBV6-4 and TRBJ1-1, with D possibly being TRBD1 (6 bases). This CDR3 region has 14 residues. Looked up from germline, CDR1 is MRHNA and CDR2 is SNTAGT. V gave up 6 bases and J gave up 0 bases, with 11 bases separating them. The CDR3 sequence is CASRGTYLNTEAFF. CDR3 DNA sequence: TGTGCCAGCAGGGGGACATACCTGAACACTGAAGCTTTCTTT.